The clone carrying this T cell receptor beta chain has more than one count but fewer than ten. This specimen includes other DNA sequences encoding the same CDR3. The CDR3 is 12 residues long. Deletions cut 1 base from V and 3 bases from J, with 4 bases between. CDR1 and CDR2 (germline): LGHNA, YNFKEQ. Sequencing was performed with immunoSEQ multiplex PCR; in TCRdb, only in-frame clones are kept and a portion is missing. Among under 1,100,000 clones, roughly 80% were seen once, and the ten largest hold approximately 1.5%. This sample stems from a study of shared clonotypes between healthy human individuals.

This rearrangement joins TRBV4-2 to TRBJ2-7; D gene ambiguous. Source material: memory CD4+ T cells sorted from blood. The sample's subset: CD45RA-negative fraction. The sequence was collected from a man between 18 and 29 years old in good health. DNA of the CDR3: TGTGCCAGCAGCCAAGGAAGCTACGAGCAGTACTTC. Its translation: CASSQGSYEQYF.